One sample yielded the 2 T cell receptor beta chains listed below, sequenced in a study of graft-versus-host responses after intestinal transplantation. The table came from immunoSEQ multiplex PCR; TCRdb's copy has only in-frame clones and leaves some out. The table includes tens of thousands of clones, around 89% detected once. Which antigens these TCRs recognize remains unknown. The sequenced sample was unstimulated CD8+ T cells sorted from spleen or lymph node cells, obtained before intestinal transplant. Every receptor here comes from a human donor who received an intestinal transplant.

This clone was seen a few times. The chain combines TRBV5-6 with TRBJ1-6; D not resolved. The ends were cut back, 3 bases at V and 6 bases at J, with 7 bases in the middle. This CDR3 has 13 amino acids. Germline-derived CDR1 and CDR2 are SGHDT and YYEEEE. Here the CDR3 DNA reads TGTGCCAGCAGCTCTATTGGTAATTCACCCCTCCACTTT. Its protein product is CASSSIGNSPLHF.

This rearrangement joins TRBV6-7 to TRBJ2-5; 8 bases match TRBD2. TRBV6-7 is an ORF, with its function uncertain. Germline trimming cut 7 bases from V and 2 bases from J; bases unmatched to any gene: 9. This CDR3 is built from 15 residues. The CDR3 loop reads CASKGYGRGQETQYF. The CDR3 coding sequence is TGTGCCAGCAAGGGATACGGGAGGGGACAAGAGACCCAGTACTTC.